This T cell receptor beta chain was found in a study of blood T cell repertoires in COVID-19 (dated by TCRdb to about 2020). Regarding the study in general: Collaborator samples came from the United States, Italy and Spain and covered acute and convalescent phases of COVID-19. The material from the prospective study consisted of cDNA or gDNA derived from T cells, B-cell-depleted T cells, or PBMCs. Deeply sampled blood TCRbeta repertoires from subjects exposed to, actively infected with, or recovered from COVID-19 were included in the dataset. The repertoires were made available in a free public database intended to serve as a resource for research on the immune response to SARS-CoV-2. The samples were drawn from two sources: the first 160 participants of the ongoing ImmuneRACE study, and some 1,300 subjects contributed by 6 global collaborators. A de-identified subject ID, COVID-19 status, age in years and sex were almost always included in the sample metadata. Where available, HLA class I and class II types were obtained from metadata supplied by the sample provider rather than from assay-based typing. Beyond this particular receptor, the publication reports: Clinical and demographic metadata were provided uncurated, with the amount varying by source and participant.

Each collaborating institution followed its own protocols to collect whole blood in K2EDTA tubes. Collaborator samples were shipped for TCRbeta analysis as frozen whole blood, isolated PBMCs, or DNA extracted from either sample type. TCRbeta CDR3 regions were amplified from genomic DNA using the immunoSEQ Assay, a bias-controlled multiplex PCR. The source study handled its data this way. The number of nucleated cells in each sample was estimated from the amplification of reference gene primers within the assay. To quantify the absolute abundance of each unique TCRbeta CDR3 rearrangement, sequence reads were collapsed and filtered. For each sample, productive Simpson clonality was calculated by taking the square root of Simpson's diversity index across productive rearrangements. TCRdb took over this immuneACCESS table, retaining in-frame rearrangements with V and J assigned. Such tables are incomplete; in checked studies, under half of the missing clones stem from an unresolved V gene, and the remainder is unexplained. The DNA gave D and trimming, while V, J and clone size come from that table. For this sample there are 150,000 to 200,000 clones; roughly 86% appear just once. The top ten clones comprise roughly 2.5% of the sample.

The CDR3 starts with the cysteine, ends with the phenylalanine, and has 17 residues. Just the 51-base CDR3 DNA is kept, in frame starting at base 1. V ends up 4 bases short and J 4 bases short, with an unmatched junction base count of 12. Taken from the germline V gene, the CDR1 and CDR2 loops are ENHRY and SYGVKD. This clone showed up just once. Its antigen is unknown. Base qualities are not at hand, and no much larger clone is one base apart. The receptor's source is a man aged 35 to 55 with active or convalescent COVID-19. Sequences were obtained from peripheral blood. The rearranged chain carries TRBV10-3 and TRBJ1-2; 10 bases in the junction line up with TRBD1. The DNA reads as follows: TGTGCCATCAGTGGGGGACAGGGGACCCCCTCGGGCTATGGCTACACCTTC. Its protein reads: CAISGGQGTPSGYGYTF.